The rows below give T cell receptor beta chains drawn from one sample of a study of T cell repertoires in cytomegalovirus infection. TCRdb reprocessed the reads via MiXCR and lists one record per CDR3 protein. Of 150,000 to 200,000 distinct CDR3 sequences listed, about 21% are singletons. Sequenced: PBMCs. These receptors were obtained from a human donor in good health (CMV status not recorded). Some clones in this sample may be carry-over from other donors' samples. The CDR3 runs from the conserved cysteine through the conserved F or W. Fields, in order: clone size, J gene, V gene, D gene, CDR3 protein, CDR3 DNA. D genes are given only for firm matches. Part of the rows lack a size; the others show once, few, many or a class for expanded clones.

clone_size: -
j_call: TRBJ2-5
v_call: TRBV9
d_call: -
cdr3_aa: CASSVAAFQETQYF
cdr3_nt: TGTGCCAGCAGCGTAGCTGCCTTCCAAGAGACCCAGTACTTC

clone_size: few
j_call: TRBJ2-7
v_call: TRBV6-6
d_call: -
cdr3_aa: CASTLPGTYYEQYF
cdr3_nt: TGTGCCAGCACCTTACCCGGGACCTACTACGAGCAGTACTTC

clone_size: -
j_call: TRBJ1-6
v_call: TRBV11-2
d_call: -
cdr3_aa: CASSLDPGVSPLHF
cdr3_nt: TGTGCCAGCAGCTTAGATCCAGGGGTATCACCCCTCCACTTT

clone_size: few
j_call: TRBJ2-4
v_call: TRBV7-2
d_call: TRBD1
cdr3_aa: CASSRDRQNIQYF
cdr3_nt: TGTGCCAGCAGCCGGGACAGGCAGAACATTCAGTACTTC

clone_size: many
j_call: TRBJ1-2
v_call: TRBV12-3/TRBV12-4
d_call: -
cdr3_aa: CASSSGHSNYGYTF
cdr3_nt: TGTGCCAGCAGTTCCGGACACTCTAACTATGGCTACACCTTC

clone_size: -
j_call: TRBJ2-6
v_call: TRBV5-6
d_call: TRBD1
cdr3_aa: CASSFGTGASGANVLTF
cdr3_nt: TGTGCCAGCAGCTTTGGGACAGGGGCCTCTGGGGCCAACGTCCTGACTTTC

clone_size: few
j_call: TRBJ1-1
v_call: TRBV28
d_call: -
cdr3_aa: CASSSPGENTEAFF
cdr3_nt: TGTGCCAGCAGCTCCCCCGGGGAGAACACTGAAGCTTTCTTT

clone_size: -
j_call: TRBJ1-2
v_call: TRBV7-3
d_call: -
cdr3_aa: CASSFTGDGYTF
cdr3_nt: TGTGCCAGCAGCTTTACGGGGGACGGCTACACCTTC

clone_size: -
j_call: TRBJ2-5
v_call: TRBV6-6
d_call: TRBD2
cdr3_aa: CASSYSGTSGKETQYF
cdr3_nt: TGTGCCAGCAGTTACTCGGGGACTAGCGGGAAAGAGACCCAGTACTTC

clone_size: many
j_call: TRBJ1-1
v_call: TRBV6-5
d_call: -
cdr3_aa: CASSYFSPAGRMTEAFF
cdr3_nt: TGTGCCAGCAGTTATTTTTCCCCGGCAGGGAGGATGACTGAAGCTTTCTTT

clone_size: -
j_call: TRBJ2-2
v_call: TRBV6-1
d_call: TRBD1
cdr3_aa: CAALDRGDTGELFF
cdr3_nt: TGTGCCGCACTGGACAGGGGAGACACCGGGGAGCTGTTTTTT

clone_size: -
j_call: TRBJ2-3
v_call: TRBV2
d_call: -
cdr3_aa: CASSARSETDTQYF
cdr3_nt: TGTGCCAGCAGTGCAAGGTCAGAGACAGATACGCAGTATTTT

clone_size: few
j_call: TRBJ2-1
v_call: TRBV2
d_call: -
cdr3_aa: CATLGAGRSRNEQFF
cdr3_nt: TGTGCCACCCTCGGGGCGGGAAGAAGTCGCAATGAGCAGTTCTTC

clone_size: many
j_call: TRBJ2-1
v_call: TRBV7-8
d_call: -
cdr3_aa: CASSLQGRNEQFF
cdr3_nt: TGTGCCAGCAGCTTACAGGGGAGGAATGAGCAGTTCTTC

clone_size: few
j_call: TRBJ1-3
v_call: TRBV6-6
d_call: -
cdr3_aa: CASTLGGTAYSGNTIYF
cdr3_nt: TGTGCCAGCACCCTGGGGGGGACCGCGTACTCTGGAAACACCATATATTTT

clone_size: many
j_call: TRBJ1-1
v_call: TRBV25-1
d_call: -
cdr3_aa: CASSEGQKNTEAFF
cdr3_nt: TGTGCCAGCAGTGAAGGACAAAAGAACACTGAAGCTTTCTTT

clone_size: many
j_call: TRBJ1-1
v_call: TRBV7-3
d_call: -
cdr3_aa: CASSPSPTAMNTEAFF
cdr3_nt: TGTGCCAGCAGCCCCTCACCGACAGCGATGAACACTGAAGCTTTCTTT

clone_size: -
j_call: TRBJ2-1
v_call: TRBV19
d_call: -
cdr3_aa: CASSASRWGMRFF
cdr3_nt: TGTGCCAGTAGTGCGAGCAGGTGGGGAATGCGGTTCTTC

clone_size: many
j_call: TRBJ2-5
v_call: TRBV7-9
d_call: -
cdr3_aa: CASSLGGVFGETQYF
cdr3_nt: TGTGCCAGCAGCTTAGGCGGGGTTTTTGGAGAGACCCAGTACTTC

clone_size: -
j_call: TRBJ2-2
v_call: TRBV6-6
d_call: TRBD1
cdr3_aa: CANRDRATGELFF
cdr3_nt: TGTGCCAACCGGGACAGGGCGACCGGGGAGCTGTTTTTT

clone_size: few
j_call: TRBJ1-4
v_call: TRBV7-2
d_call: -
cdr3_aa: CATRDNNNEKLFF
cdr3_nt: TGTGCCACTCGGGACAACAATAATGAAAAACTGTTTTTT

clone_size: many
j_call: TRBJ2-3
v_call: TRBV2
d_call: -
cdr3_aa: CASSQGTDTQYF
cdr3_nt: TGTGCCAGCAGTCAGGGTACAGATACGCAGTATTTT